The present T cell receptor beta chain was sequenced within a study of regulatory T cells. Whole-study results and caveats: Patient CD8+ T cells trended nonsignificantly toward lower Shannon entropy than control CD8+ cells. Patient repertoires had restricted TRB V-J pairs and skewed V and J usage, most in Tregs.

V was clipped by 5 bases and J by 9 bases, with 17 bases between them. Germline loops: CDR1 SGHVS, CDR2 FQNEAQ. The CDR3 is 14 residues long. The PCR used 52 TRBV and 13 TRBJ primers. TCRdb keeps only in-frame clones here, not all; method: immunoSEQ multiplex PCR. The profile shows approximately 15,000 clones, roughly 90% of them singletons. A word on this clone: Its specificity is not known.

The source material was CD8+ T cells sorted from blood. This chain uses TRBV7-8 with TRBJ2-1, with a weak D call TRBD1 (6 bases). The clonotype was recovered from a person aged 18 to 30 with CD3G deficiency. Here the CDR3 reads CASSPEAGDGEQFF. CDR3 nucleotides: TGTGCCAGCAGCCCAGAAGCAGGGGATGGTGAGCAGTTCTTC.